This T cell receptor (beta chain) originates from a study of shared clonotypes between healthy human individuals. Study-wide points: Tissue TCR repertoires likely differ from these blood-only repertoires. With several donors compared, 4.5% to 6.5% of naive CD4 clonotypes were shared.

Germline V CDR1 and CDR2: MNHNY, SVGAGI (reference sequence). The length of the CDR3 is 11 residues. V was clipped by 2 bases and J by 6 bases, with 1 base between them. The authors split each subset's genomic DNA evenly across several immunoSEQ plates. The protocol was immunoSEQ multiplex PCR, while the TCRdb copy is restricted to in-frame clones and leaves out a portion. The sample shows 2 million to 2.5 million clones, about nine tenths of them seen only once. Concerning this clone itself: Antigen unknown.

This clonotype originated in a man aged 18 to 30 in good health. Some clones in this sample may be carry-over from other donors' samples. The chain employs TRBV6-6 and TRBJ1-4; D is ambiguous. Sequenced sample: naive CD4+ T cells from PBMCs. Subset meaning: CD45RA+ positively selected. CDR3 sequence reads: CASSYDEKLFF. For the CDR3, the DNA is TGTGCCAGCAGTTACGATGAAAAACTGTTTTTT.